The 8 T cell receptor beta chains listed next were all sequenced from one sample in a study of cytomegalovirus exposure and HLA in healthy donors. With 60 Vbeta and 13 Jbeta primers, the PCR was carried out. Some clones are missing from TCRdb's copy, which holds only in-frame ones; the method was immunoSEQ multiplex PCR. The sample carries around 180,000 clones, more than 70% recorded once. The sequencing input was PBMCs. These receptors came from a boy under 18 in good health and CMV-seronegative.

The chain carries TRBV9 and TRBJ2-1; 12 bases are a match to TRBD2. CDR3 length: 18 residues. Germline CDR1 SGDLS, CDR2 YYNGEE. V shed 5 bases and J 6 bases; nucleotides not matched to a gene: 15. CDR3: CASSRGGLAGAPGNEQFF. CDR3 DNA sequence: TGTGCCAGCAGTCGCGGGGGACTAGCGGGTGCGCCAGGCAATGAGCAGTTCTTC.

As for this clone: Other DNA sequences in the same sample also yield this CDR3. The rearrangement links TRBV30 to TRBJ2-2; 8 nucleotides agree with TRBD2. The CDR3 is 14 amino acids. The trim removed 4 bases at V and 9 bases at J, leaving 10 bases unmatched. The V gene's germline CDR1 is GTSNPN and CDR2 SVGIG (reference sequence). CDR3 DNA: TGTGCCTGGACCCCTGGACTAGCTCTACGGGAGCTGTTTTTT. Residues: CAWTPGLALRELFF.

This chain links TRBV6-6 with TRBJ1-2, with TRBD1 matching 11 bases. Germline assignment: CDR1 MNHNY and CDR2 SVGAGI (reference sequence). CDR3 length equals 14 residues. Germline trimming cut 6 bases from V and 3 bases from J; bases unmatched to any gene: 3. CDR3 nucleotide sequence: TGTGCCAGCAGCCGGGACAGGGGGGACTATGGCTACACCTTC. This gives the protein CASSRDRGDYGYTF.

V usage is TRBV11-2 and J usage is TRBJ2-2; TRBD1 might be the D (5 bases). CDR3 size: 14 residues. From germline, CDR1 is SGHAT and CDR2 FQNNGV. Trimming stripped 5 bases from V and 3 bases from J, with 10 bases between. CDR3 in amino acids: CASSQSRDTGELFF. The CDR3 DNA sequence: TGTGCCAGCAGCCAGAGCAGGGACACCGGGGAGCTGTTTTTT.

CDR3 in DNA: TGTGCCAGTAGTATCGGAGGTTGGGGCTACACCTTC. Amino acids: CASSIGGWGYTF. The chain links TRBV19 to TRBJ1-2; no clear D gene. Germline V gene sequence: CDR1 LNHDA, CDR2 SQIVND (reference sequence). The V and J ends lost 3 bases and 8 bases respectively, with 10 bases between them. The CDR3 is 12 amino acids.

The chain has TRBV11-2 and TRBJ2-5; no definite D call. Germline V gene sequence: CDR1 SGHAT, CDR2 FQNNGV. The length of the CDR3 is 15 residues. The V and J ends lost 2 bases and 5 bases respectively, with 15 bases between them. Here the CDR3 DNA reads TGTGCCAGCAGCTTAACCCCGGCGGCTGGGGAGACCCAGTACTTC. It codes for CASSLTPAAGETQYF.

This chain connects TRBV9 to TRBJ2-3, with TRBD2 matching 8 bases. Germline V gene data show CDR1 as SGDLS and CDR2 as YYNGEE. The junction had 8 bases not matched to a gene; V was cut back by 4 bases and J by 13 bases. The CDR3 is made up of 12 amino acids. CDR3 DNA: TGTGCCAGCAGCCCGGGGGGGTCTGAAGAGTATTTT. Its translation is CASSPGGSEEYF. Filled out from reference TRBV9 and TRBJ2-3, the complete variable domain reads DSGVTQTPKHLITATGQRVTLRCSPRSGDLSVYWYQQSLDQGLQFLIQYYNGEERAKGNILERFSAQQFPDLHSELNLSSLELGDSALYFCASSPGGSEEYFGPGTRLTVL.

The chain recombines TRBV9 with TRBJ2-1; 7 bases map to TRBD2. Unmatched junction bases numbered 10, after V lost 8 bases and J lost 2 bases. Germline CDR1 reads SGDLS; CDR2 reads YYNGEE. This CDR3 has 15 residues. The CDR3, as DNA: TGTGCCAGTGGGCCAGTGGGGAGGGCCTACAATGAGCAGTTCTTC. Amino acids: CASGPVGRAYNEQFF. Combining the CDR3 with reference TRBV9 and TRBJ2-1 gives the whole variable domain DSGVTQTPKHLITATGQRVTLRCSPRSGDLSVYWYQQSLDQGLQFLIQYYNGEERAKGNILERFSAQQFPDLHSELNLSSLELGDSALYFCASGPVGRAYNEQFFGPGTRLTVL.